Listed below are T cell receptor beta chains from one sample, sequenced in a study of human T cells and chemical hapten exposure. One entry per CDR3 protein results from TCRdb running MiXCR on the RACE reads. The sample shows around 130,000 distinct CDR3 sequences, more than 7.5% of them seen only once. Source material: whole blood. The receptors originated from a male donor in good health. Some clones in this sample may be carry-over from other donors' samples. Each CDR3 is given with its conserved first and last residue. The D gene is left open where the match is weak. The size of a clone is reported for some rows only, either as once, few or many, or as a class for expanded clones.

clone size: many
J gene: TRBJ1-1
D gene: NA
V gene: TRBV6-6
CDR3 DNA: TGTGCCAGCAGTTCCGGGCAGGGGCCTGAAGCTTTCTTT
CDR3 protein: CASSSGQGPEAFF

clone size: many
J gene: TRBJ2-7
D gene: NA
V gene: TRBV20-1
CDR3 DNA: TGCAGTGCTAGGGCCACAATCGCCTACGAGCAGTACTTC
CDR3 protein: CSARATIAYEQYF

clone size: few
J gene: TRBJ1-3
D gene: TRBD1
V gene: TRBV7-8
CDR3 DNA: TGTGCCAGCAGCTTAGCCGGGACAGGGACCCGAAACACCATATATTTT
CDR3 protein: CASSLAGTGTRNTIYF

clone size: few
J gene: TRBJ1-5
D gene: NA
V gene: TRBV20-1
CDR3 DNA: TGCAGTGCTAGCCTACCCGGGCAGGGAGCGGATCAGCCCCAGCATTTT
CDR3 protein: CSASLPGQGADQPQHF

clone size: NA
J gene: TRBJ2-3
D gene: TRBD1
V gene: TRBV7-6
CDR3 DNA: TGTGCCAGCAGCTCAGGGACAGGGGGCACTAGGACAGATACGCAGTATTTT
CDR3 protein: CASSSGTGGTRTDTQYF

clone size: many
J gene: TRBJ2-1
D gene: TRBD2
V gene: TRBV5-1
CDR3 DNA: TGCGCCAGCAGCTTGGTTAGCGGGTTGGACGAGCAGTTCTTC
CDR3 protein: CASSLVSGLDEQFF

clone size: few
J gene: TRBJ2-3
D gene: NA
V gene: TRBV20-1
CDR3 DNA: TGCAGTGCTAGGGGACTCCGACCTGCCGATACGCAGTATTTT
CDR3 protein: CSARGLRPADTQYF

clone size: NA
J gene: TRBJ1-1
D gene: NA
V gene: TRBV12-3/TRBV12-4
CDR3 DNA: TGTGCCAGCAGTCTGCGGACAGATACCACTGAAGCTTTCTTT
CDR3 protein: CASSLRTDTTEAFF

clone size: NA
J gene: TRBJ1-6
D gene: TRBD1
V gene: TRBV6-1
CDR3 DNA: TGTGCCAGCAGTGAAGAGGGGGCCGGCCCCCGTTCACCCCTCCACTTT
CDR3 protein: CASSEEGAGPRSPLHF

clone size: NA
J gene: TRBJ2-7
D gene: TRBD1
V gene: TRBV6-2/TRBV6-3
CDR3 DNA: TGTGCCAGCAGTTACTCCGCCTTGGACAGGGACTACGAGCAGTACTTC
CDR3 protein: CASSYSALDRDYEQYF

clone size: many
J gene: TRBJ1-5
D gene: NA
V gene: TRBV20-1
CDR3 DNA: TGCAGTGCTAGATCCCAGACAGATCAGCCCCAGCATTTT
CDR3 protein: CSARSQTDQPQHF

clone size: many
J gene: TRBJ2-5
D gene: TRBD2
V gene: TRBV20-1
CDR3 DNA: TGCAGTGCTAAGGGGACTAGTAGTATGGAGACCCAGTACTTC
CDR3 protein: CSAKGTSSMETQYF

clone size: many
J gene: TRBJ2-3
D gene: NA
V gene: TRBV20-1
CDR3 DNA: TGCAGTGCTAGAGATCCGGGCACCCGAAGCAGCACAGATACGCAGTATTTT
CDR3 protein: CSARDPGTRSSTDTQYF

clone size: few
J gene: TRBJ1-3
D gene: NA
V gene: TRBV25-1
CDR3 DNA: TGTGCCAGCAGTGCCGCCCGAATCGGGGGAAACACCATATATTTT
CDR3 protein: CASSAARIGGNTIYF

clone size: few
J gene: TRBJ2-4
D gene: TRBD1
V gene: TRBV4-1
CDR3 DNA: TGCGCCAGCAGCGGTGGGGCAGGGGGAGTTGGTTTCAAAAACATTCAGTACTTC
CDR3 protein: CASSGGAGGVGFKNIQYF

clone size: few
J gene: TRBJ2-2
D gene: TRBD2
V gene: TRBV6-5
CDR3 DNA: TGTGCCAGCACCTACCTAGCGGGAGGGCCTTTGTCCGCCGGGGAGCTGTTTTTT
CDR3 protein: CASTYLAGGPLSAGELFF

clone size: many
J gene: TRBJ1-4
D gene: NA
V gene: TRBV7-2
CDR3 DNA: TGTGCCAGCAGCTTAACGTCGGCTGTTGAAAAACTGTTTTTT
CDR3 protein: CASSLTSAVEKLFF

clone size: NA
J gene: TRBJ2-5
D gene: TRBD2
V gene: TRBV5-1
CDR3 DNA: TGCGCCAGCAGCTCGAAGACTAGCGGGGGAGTCGGAAAGACCCAGTACTTC
CDR3 protein: CASSSKTSGGVGKTQYF

clone size: NA
J gene: TRBJ2-6
D gene: TRBD1
V gene: TRBV5-1
CDR3 DNA: TGCGCCAGCAGCTTTACCGGGACAGGGTTATCTGGGGCCAACGTCCTGACTTTC
CDR3 protein: CASSFTGTGLSGANVLTF

clone size: few
J gene: TRBJ2-4
D gene: TRBD1
V gene: TRBV20-1
CDR3 DNA: TGCAGTGCTTTGGACAGGCGAATAGCCAAAAACATTCAGTACTTC
CDR3 protein: CSALDRRIAKNIQYF

clone size: few
J gene: TRBJ2-1
D gene: TRBD1
V gene: TRBV7-3
CDR3 DNA: TGTGCCAGCAGCTTTGGACAGGGACCCTACAATGAGCAGTTCTTC
CDR3 protein: CASSFGQGPYNEQFF

clone size: NA
J gene: TRBJ2-7
D gene: TRBD1
V gene: TRBV6-5
CDR3 DNA: TGTGCCAGCAGAGACAGGGGTTGGTACGAGCAGTACTTC
CDR3 protein: CASRDRGWYEQYF

clone size: NA
J gene: TRBJ1-6
D gene: NA
V gene: TRBV6-6
CDR3 DNA: TGTGCCAGCAGACCTACCCGACAGGCATCACCCCTCCACTTT
CDR3 protein: CASRPTRQASPLHF

clone size: NA
J gene: TRBJ2-1
D gene: TRBD2
V gene: TRBV6-2/TRBV6-3
CDR3 DNA: TGTGCCAGCAGTCGCGGGGGGGCCTCCTACAATGAGCAGTTCTTC
CDR3 protein: CASSRGGASYNEQFF

clone size: few
J gene: TRBJ2-1
D gene: TRBD2
V gene: TRBV2
CDR3 DNA: TGTGCCAGCAGTACCATAGCGGGGGGGCCGTCCAATGAGCAGTTCTTC
CDR3 protein: CASSTIAGGPSNEQFF

clone size: few
J gene: TRBJ1-1
D gene: NA
V gene: TRBV4-3
CDR3 DNA: TGCGCCAGCAGCCAAGAAGGAGGGTGGGGCACTGAAGCTTTCTTT
CDR3 protein: CASSQEGGWGTEAFF